These 3 T cell receptor beta chains came from one sample sequenced in a study of T-cell memory formation after mild COVID-19. TCRdb analysed the 5' RACE reads with MiXCR anew, one entry per CDR3 protein. Among 470,000 or so distinct CDR3 sequences, over 15% were seen once, and the ten largest hold approximately 13%. The sequencing sample was made of PBMCs or a T cell subset sorted from them (not recorded which). The receptor source for this set is an adult woman who had mild COVID-19 (a few samples of this study predate the infection). Cell type and time point are not known.

This clonotype was counted a few times. Here the CDR3 DNA reads TGTGCCACCAGTTGGACGACAGGGAACACCGGGGAGCTGTTTTTT. It codes for CATSWTTGNTGELFF. The chain uses TRBV24-1 and TRBJ2-2, with TRBD1 as a possible D gene (6 bases). Between the trimmed V and J ends, which lost 6 bases and 1 base, there was a span of 11 bases. This CDR3 region has 15 residues. Germline V lookup: CDR1 KGHDR, CDR2 SFDVKD.

In nucleotides, the CDR3 is TGTGCCAGCAGCAGGGGACAGTCGGCCACCACTGAAGCTTTCTTT. Translating it yields CASSRGQSATTEAFF. J is TRBJ1-1 and V is TRBV5-5, with 7 positions matching TRBD1. This CDR3 has 15 residues. Germline-derived CDR1 and CDR2 are SGHKS and YYEKEE (reference sequence). The V and J ends lost 4 bases and 4 bases, in that order; junction bases with no gene match: 10.

The V gene is TRBV24-1, the J gene TRBJ2-1, with 11 nucleotides matching TRBD2. The V gene's germline CDR1 is KGHDR and CDR2 SFDVKD. Trimming cost V 4 bases and J 4 bases; bases outside gene matches: 11. This CDR3 comprises 18 residues. This chain's CDR3 is CATSDSRLAGSRYNEQFF. CDR3 sequence (DNA): TGTGCCACCAGTGACTCGAGACTAGCGGGAAGTCGGTACAATGAGCAGTTCTTC.